The 12 T cell receptor beta chains in this list originate from one sample, sequenced in a study of T cells in Graves' hyperthyroidism and ophthalmopathy. The source material, RNA transcripts, was used to amplify TCR beta CDR3 regions. First-round RT-PCR targeting the TCR CDR3 was performed with the HTBI primer set. MiXCR, applied by TCRdb to the multiplex PCR reads, yields one record per CDR3 protein. The table includes approximately 710,000 distinct CDR3 sequences, roughly 17% detected once. The sample consisted of blood. These receptor sequences come from a man in his fifties or sixties with Graves' hyperthyroidism.

This clonotype was recorded a few times. V usage is TRBV9 and J usage is TRBJ1-1; D is ambiguous. This CDR3 region has 15 residues. Trimming took 4 bases from V and 0 from J, leaving 13 bases between them. Germline loops: CDR1 SGDLS, CDR2 YYNGEE. Written as DNA, the CDR3 is TGTGCCAGCAGCTCCTACTCAAATATGAACACTGAAGCTTTCTTT. It specifies CASSSYSNMNTEAFF.

This clonotype was seen many times. The chain carries TRBV6-1 and TRBJ1-2; D is perhaps TRBD1 (5 bases). The CDR3 has 15 residues. Trimming took 6 bases from V and 2 from J, leaving 16 bases between them. Per germline, CDR1 MNHNS and CDR2 SASEGT. Here the CDR3 DNA reads TGTGCCAGCAGCCCCGGGACGGCTGAAAACTATGGCTACACCTTC. It translates to CASSPGTAENYGYTF.

This rearrangement joins TRBV19 to TRBJ1-1; D is possibly TRBD1 (5 bases). There are 15 residues in the CDR3. Germline V lookup: CDR1 LNHDA, CDR2 SQIVND (reference sequence). Between the trimmed V and J ends, which lost 6 bases and 0 bases, there was a span of 14 bases. The DNA of the CDR3 is TGTGCCAGTAGAAACGACAGAGCATTGAACACTGAAGCTTTCTTT. This gives the protein CASRNDRALNTEAFF.

This clonotype turned up a few times. This chain joins TRBV6-2 or TRBV6-3 and TRBJ2-1; a possible D gene is TRBD2 (5 bases). Trimming took 10 bases from V and 5 from J, leaving 21 bases between them. The CDR3 loop spans 15 amino acids. From germline, CDR1 is MNHEY and CDR2 SVGEGT. This CDR3 is CATRLPGLGDNEQFF. The CDR3 DNA reads TGTGCCACACGATTACCGGGATTAGGCGACAATGAGCAGTTCTTC.

This clonotype has at least ten counts. The chain carries TRBV7-2 and TRBJ2-1; 14 nucleotides match TRBD2. The V segment lost 4 bases and the J segment 9 bases; nucleotides outside the gene matches: 14. This CDR3 contains 18 residues. Germline CDR1 and CDR2: SGHTA and FQGNSA. The CDR3 loop is CASSSPSGTSGSGSEQFF. As DNA, the CDR3 is TGTGCCAGCAGCTCCCCTTCTGGGACTAGCGGGAGTGGTAGTGAGCAGTTCTTC.

The sample holds many counts of this clonotype. V is TRBV7-3 and J is TRBJ2-3; TRBD2 matches 10 bases. Per the germline V gene, CDR1 is SGHTA and CDR2 is FQGTGA. Germline trimming cut 0 bases from V and 5 bases from J; bases unmatched to any gene: 2. The CDR3 is 15 amino acids. The CDR3 here is CASSLTSSGGDTQYF. Written as DNA, the CDR3 is TGTGCCAGCAGCTTAACGTCTAGCGGGGGAGATACGCAGTATTTT.

This clonotype was observed many times. The CDR3 loop reads CASSHNSKGYGYTF. CDR3 DNA: TGTGCCAGCAGTCACAACTCCAAGGGCTATGGCTACACCTTC. The chain has TRBV12-3 or TRBV12-4 and TRBJ1-2; no reliable D call. This CDR3 has 14 amino acids. V was trimmed by 5 bases and J by 4 bases, leaving 14 bases between them.

This clonotype was seen only a few times. The V gene is TRBV28, the J gene TRBJ1-1, with TRBD1 as a possible D gene (5 bases). Germline assignment: CDR1 MDHEN and CDR2 SYDVKM. The CDR3 contains 12 residues. V dropped 6 bases and J dropped 5 bases, with 10 bases sitting between them. The CDR3 protein is CASRPGSTEAFF. The CDR3 region has the DNA TGTGCCAGCAGACCAGGGTCAACTGAAGCTTTCTTT.

This clonotype has just a few counts. The J gene is TRBJ2-1, the V gene TRBV29-1; no clear D. The length of the CDR3 is 14 residues. Germline CDR1 and CDR2: SQVTM and ANQGSEA. Deletions cut 1 base from V and 1 base from J, with 8 bases between. Here the CDR3 DNA reads TGCAGCGTTGAAGTGGGTAGTTCCTACAATGAGCAGTTCTTC. Translated, it gives CSVEVGSSYNEQFF.

This clonotype was counted a few times. The chain uses TRBV11-2 and TRBJ1-1; a weak D match, TRBD1 (6 bases). The CDR3 extends over 16 amino acids. Germline CDR1 reads SGHAT; CDR2 reads FQNNGV. V was pared by 5 bases and J by 2 bases, with 18 bases between. In nucleotides, the CDR3 is TGTGCCAGCAGCCAAGTTCGACAGGCGGAAAACACTGAAGCTTTCTTT. It specifies CASSQVRQAENTEAFF.

V is TRBV4-3 and J is TRBJ2-5; no firm D call. Trimming shortened V by 0 bases and J by 9 bases, and 11 bases separated the two germline ends. Germline V CDR1 and CDR2: LGHNA, YSLEER. This CDR3 has 13 amino acids. The CDR3 DNA follows: TGCGCCAGCAGCCAAGATACCGACCGGGCCCAGTACTTC. Its translation: CASSQDTDRAQYF.

There are a few counts of this clonotype. CDR3 nucleotides: TGTGCCAGCAGCTATGACAGGGCTAGTGAAGCTTTCTTT. This encodes CASSYDRASEAFF. This rearrangement joins TRBV7-2 to TRBJ1-1, with 7 bases matching TRBD1. V gave up 4 bases and J gave up 7 bases; unmatched junction bases: 6. This CDR3 comprises 13 residues. Per the germline V gene, CDR1 is SGHTA and CDR2 is FQGNSA.